This T cell receptor (beta chain) was retrieved from a study of CD8 T cells in ankylosing spondylitis. Findings and limits, study-wide: Ankylosing spondylitis blood appeared to be characterized by a TCR beta motif of under ten highly homologous variants.

TCRdb re-derived calls from the 5' RACE reads in MiXCR, one entry per CDR3 protein. The profile covers around 94,000 distinct CDR3 sequences, with roughly 10% appearing a single time and 30% to 35% taken by the ten largest. This clonotype has at least ten counts. The antigen is not known. V was shortened by 0 bases and J by 2 bases, with 7 bases between the two germline ends. The germline V gene encodes CDR1 SEHNR and CDR2 FQNEAQ (reference sequence). The CDR3 has 14 residues. The sequence was collected from a male donor with ankylosing spondylitis. The gene calls are TRBV7-9 and TRBJ2-5, with D tentatively TRBD1 or TRBD2 (5 bases each). The sequenced material came from blood, either unsorted or a sorted T cell fraction (not recorded which). Here the CDR3 DNA reads TGTGCCAGCAGCTTAGCTGGGGGTCAAGAGACCCAGTACTTC. Translating it yields CASSLAGGQETQYF.